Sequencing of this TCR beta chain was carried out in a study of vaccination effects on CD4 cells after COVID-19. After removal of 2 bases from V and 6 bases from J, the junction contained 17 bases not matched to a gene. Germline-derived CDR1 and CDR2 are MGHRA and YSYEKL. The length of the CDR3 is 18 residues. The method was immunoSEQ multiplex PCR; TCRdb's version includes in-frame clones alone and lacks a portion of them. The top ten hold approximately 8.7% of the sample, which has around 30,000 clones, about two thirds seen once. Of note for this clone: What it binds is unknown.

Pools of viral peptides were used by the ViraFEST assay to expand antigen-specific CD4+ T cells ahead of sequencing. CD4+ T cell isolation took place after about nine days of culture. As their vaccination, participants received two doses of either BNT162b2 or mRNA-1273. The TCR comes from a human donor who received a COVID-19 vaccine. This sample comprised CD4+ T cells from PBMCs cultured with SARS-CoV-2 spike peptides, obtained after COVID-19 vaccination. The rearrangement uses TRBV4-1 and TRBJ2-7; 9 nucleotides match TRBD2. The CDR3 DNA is TGCGCCAGCAGCCAAAGGTTAGCGGGAGAAAGTCGGGCCTCCGAGCAGTACTTC. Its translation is CASSQRLAGESRASEQYF.